The 9 T cell receptor beta chains below were found in one sample sequenced in a study of blood T cell repertoires in COVID-19. Data came from immunoSEQ multiplex PCR; TCRdb stores just in-frame clones and leaves some out. The repertoire holds around 310,000 clones, with nearly 90% as singletons. The sample comprised peripheral blood. The receptor set was obtained from a woman in her thirties or forties with COVID-19, enrolled during active disease.

CDR3 in amino acids: CASRRMPDGYTF. CDR3 coding DNA: TGTGCCAGCAGACGTATGCCGGATGGCTACACCTTC. The chain joins TRBV6-5 to TRBJ1-2; D not certain. CDR1 and CDR2 from the germline V gene are MNHEY and SVGAGI. Trimming took 6 bases from V and 6 from J, leaving 11 bases between them. This CDR3 is 12 amino acids long.

This clone was observed a handful of times. The rearrangement uses TRBV7-9 and TRBJ1-1; no definite D call. The germline CDR1 and CDR2 sequences are SEHNR and FQNEAQ (reference sequence). The CDR3 covers 14 residues. V gave up 0 bases and J gave up 2 bases, with 7 bases separating them. The CDR3 loop reads CASSLAAGNTEAFF. As DNA, the CDR3 is TGTGCCAGCAGCTTAGCGGCAGGCAACACTGAAGCTTTCTTT.

The chain is built from TRBV5-1 and TRBJ2-1; 14 bases agree with TRBD2. V lost 4 bases to trimming and J lost 6 bases; unmatched junction nucleotides: 3. The germline CDR1 and CDR2 sequences are SGHRS and YFSETQ. The length of the CDR3 is 15 residues. CDR3 in amino acids: CASSPGLAGVNEQFF. CDR3 bases: TGCGCCAGCAGCCCGGGACTAGCGGGAGTCAATGAGCAGTTCTTC.

The table lists this clone with a count of one. The chain recombines TRBV6-5 with TRBJ1-1, with unresolved D. The CDR3 contains 13 residues. Germline loops: CDR1 MNHEY, CDR2 SVGAGI. V dropped 7 bases and J dropped 1 base, with 10 bases sitting between them. In nucleotides, the CDR3 is TGTGCCAGCACTGTGGAGGAGAACACTGAAGCTTTCTTT. Translated: CASTVEENTEAFF.

The chain combines TRBV6-1 with TRBJ1-1, with 9 bases that match TRBD1. J lost 5 bases, V lost 3 bases, and 7 bases had no gene match. Germline V gene data show CDR1 as MNHNS and CDR2 as SASEGT. The CDR3 has 15 amino acids. CDR3 sequence reads: CASSDNRGQRTEAFF. In DNA form, the CDR3 reads TGTGCCAGCAGTGACAACAGGGGGCAGAGAACTGAAGCTTTCTTT.

This clone was recorded once. V is TRBV30 and J is TRBJ2-7; 11 bases match TRBD2. Germline CDR1 is GTSNPN and CDR2 is SVGIG (reference sequence). J gave up 0 bases and V 3 bases, and 4 bases lay outside the gene matches. The CDR3 extends over 15 amino acids. In nucleotides, the CDR3 is TGTGCCTGGAGGCAGACTAGCGGGATCTCCTACGAGCAGTACTTC. Amino acids: CAWRQTSGISYEQYF.

This chain joins TRBV19 and TRBJ2-4; 8 bases agree with TRBD2. Trimming at V came to 6 bases and at J to 6 bases, leaving 10 bases not matched to a gene. Germline loops: CDR1 LNHDA, CDR2 SQIVND (reference sequence). The CDR3 sequence is 15 residues long. The CDR3 DNA sequence: TGTGCCAGTAGCTTCGGGGGGGCTGAGTCAAACATTCAGTACTTC. Translation: CASSFGGAESNIQYF. Variable domain in full (rest from reference TRBV19 and TRBJ2-4): DGGITQSPKYLFRKEGQNVTLSCEQNLNHDAMYWYRQDPGQGLRLIYYSQIVNDFQKGDIAEGYSVSREKKESFPLTVTSAQKNPTAFYLCASSFGGAESNIQYFGAGTRLSVL.

The chain carries TRBV7-6 and TRBJ2-6; 8 bases map to TRBD1. Unmatched junction bases numbered 13, after V lost 5 bases and J lost 1 base. The CDR3 is 19 residues long. Germline values: CDR1 SGHVS, CDR2 FNYEAQ. CDR3 nucleotide sequence: TGTGCCAGCAGCCCCCTGAGGACAGGGAAGTTGTCTGGGGCCAACGTCCTGACTTTC. As protein: CASSPLRTGKLSGANVLTF. Based on the CDR3 plus reference TRBV7-6 and TRBJ2-6, the full variable domain is GAGVSQSPRYKVTKRGQDVALRCDPISGHVSLYWYRQALGQGPEFLTYFNYEAQQDKSGLPNDRFSAERPEGSISTLTIQRTEQRDSAMYRCASSPLRTGKLSGANVLTFGAGSRLTVL.

This clone was detected once. The rearrangement links TRBV7-2 to TRBJ2-7, with TRBD1 identical over 9 bases. V dropped 1 base and J dropped 4; count of bases not matched to a gene: 5. CDR3 length: 15 amino acids. The germline V gene has CDR1 SGHTA and CDR2 FQGNSA. CDR3 sequence reads: CASSLEDRGTYEQYF. CDR3 nucleotides: TGTGCCAGCAGCTTAGAGGACAGGGGAACGTACGAGCAGTACTTC.